One and the same sample provided the 32 T cell receptor beta chains below, sequenced in a study of beta chain features in type 1 diabetes. What was sequenced were expressed TCRB transcripts, since all of the isolated RNA had been reverse transcribed. Profiled with immunoSEQ multiplex PCR; TCRdb holds only in-frame clones, not every one. The sample has about half a million clones, roughly 10% seen once; the top ten hold 0.035% to 0.05%. The sample comprised naive CD4+ T cells from blood. The receptors originated from a woman between 18 and 29 years old in good health.

The chain recombines TRBV5-1 with TRBJ2-5; TRBD2 matches at 9 bases. This CDR3 has 14 residues. Germline V gene data show CDR1 as SGHRS and CDR2 as YFSETQ. V was clipped by 5 bases and J by 2 bases; unmatched bases: 4. CDR3 coding DNA: TGCGCCAGCAGGCTAGCGGGGACACAAGAGACCCAGTACTTC. Residues: CASRLAGTQETQYF.

To note about this clone: Other DNA sequences in the same sample also yield this CDR3. V gene TRBV27 combines with J gene TRBJ1-1; D uncertain. Germline CDR1 is MNHEY and CDR2 is SMNVEV (reference sequence). The length of the CDR3 is 11 residues. Deletions cut 6 bases from V and 1 base from J, with 3 bases between. This CDR3 is CASRSNTEAFF. As DNA, the CDR3 is TGTGCCAGCAGATCGAACACTGAAGCTTTCTTT.

The rearrangement links TRBV28 to TRBJ1-5, with TRBD1 as a possible D gene (5 bases). Germline values: CDR1 MDHEN, CDR2 SYDVKM. V lost 4 bases, J lost 5 bases, and 12 bases lay in between. This CDR3 is built from 14 residues. CDR3 amino acids: CASSSQGRDQPQHF. The CDR3 bases are TGTGCCAGCAGTTCCCAGGGACGGGATCAGCCCCAGCATTTT.

This clone has a handful of counts. The gene calls are TRBV10-3 and TRBJ1-1; the D is unclear. The CDR3 has 14 residues. Germline CDR1 is ENHRY and CDR2 is SYGVKD. With 4 bases removed from V and 1 base from J, the gap between germline ends came to 10 bases. In nucleotides, the CDR3 is TGTGCCATCAGTGTCGCCCCCGGGAACACTGAAGCTTTCTTT. Translated: CAISVAPGNTEAFF.

This clone was observed many times. This chain connects TRBV15 to TRBJ2-1; tentatively, D is TRBD1 (6 bases). This CDR3 comprises 12 residues. Trimming cost V 5 bases and J 11 bases, with 13 bases left between them. Germline CDR1 reads LNHNV; CDR2 reads YYDKDF (reference sequence). CDR3 DNA sequence: TGTGCCACCAGCCGACCTGGGGGCAAGCAGTTCTTC. Translated: CATSRPGGKQFF.

Only a few counts were recorded for this clone. J is TRBJ1-5 and V is TRBV9; weak D call: TRBD1 (6 bases). V dropped 4 bases and J dropped 3 bases, with 14 bases sitting between them. Germline lookup yields CDR1 SGDLS and CDR2 YYNGEE. CDR3 length equals 15 residues. CDR3 amino acids: CASSFTGLFNQPQHF. The CDR3 DNA reads as TGTGCCAGCAGCTTCACAGGGCTTTTCAATCAGCCCCAGCATTTT.

This clone was seen a handful of times. V and J are TRBV19 and TRBJ2-6, with D possibly being TRBD1 or TRBD2 (5 bases each). CDR3 size: 11 residues. V lost 8 bases and J lost 15, with 14 bases in between. CDR1 and CDR2 from the germline V gene are LNHDA and SQIVND (reference sequence). CDR3 residues: CASLGSGTLTF. The CDR3 bases are TGTGCCAGTCTTGGATCCGGGACCCTGACTTTC. The variable domain in full, with the rest retrieved from reference TRBV19 and TRBJ2-6, is DGGITQSPKYLFRKEGQNVTLSCEQNLNHDAMYWYRQDPGQGLRLIYYSQIVNDFQKGDIAEGYSVSREKKESFPLTVTSAQKNPTAFYLCASLGSGTLTFGAGSRLTVL.

This clone has more than one count but fewer than ten. This rearrangement joins TRBV27 to TRBJ2-7; TRBD1 matches at 9 bases. V shed 2 bases, J shed 8 bases, and the junction held 4 bases outside the gene matches. This CDR3 contains 13 residues. Germline CDR1 MNHEY, CDR2 SMNVEV (reference sequence). The CDR3 here is CASSLRDRDKQYF. In nucleotides, the CDR3 is TGTGCCAGCAGTTTAAGGGACAGGGATAAGCAGTACTTC.

This clone was counted between two and nine times. J is TRBJ1-4 and V is TRBV25-1; no clear D. From germline, CDR1 is MGHDK and CDR2 SYGVNS. The CDR3 loop spans 12 amino acids. V was shortened by 6 bases and J by 7 bases, with 9 bases between the two germline ends. The CDR3 DNA reads as TGTGCCAGCAGAACTTCGGGTGAAAAACTGTTTTTT. Protein sequence: CASRTSGEKLFF.

There are a few counts of this clone. V is TRBV7-2 and J is TRBJ1-1, with a weak D call TRBD1 (5 bases). This CDR3 is built from 16 residues. Germline V lookup: CDR1 SGHTA, CDR2 FQGNSA. V was shortened by 1 base and J by 10 bases, with 22 bases between the two germline ends. The DNA for the CDR3 is TGTGCCAGCAGCTTAGAGGGATTTGGGGATCCAAGGGGAGCTTTCTTT. It encodes CASSLEGFGDPRGAFF. The full variable domain, completed using reference TRBV7-2 and TRBJ1-1, is GAGVSQSPSNKVTEKGKDVELRCDPISGHTALYWYRQSLGQGLEFLIYFQGNSAPDKSGLPSDRFSAERTGGSVSTLTIQRTQQEDSAVYLCASSLEGFGDPRGAFFGQGTRLTVV.

V and J are TRBV5-1 and TRBJ2-3; TRBD1 matches at 7 bases. Trimming removed 4 bases from V and 5 bases from J; junction bases left unmatched: 4. The germline V gene encodes CDR1 SGHRS and CDR2 YFSETQ. The CDR3 length is 13 residues. The DNA for the CDR3 is TGCGCCAGCAGCGTACAGGGGAGAGATACGCAGTATTTT. Translating it yields CASSVQGRDTQYF. The full variable domain, its missing parts supplied by reference TRBV5-1 and TRBJ2-3, is KAGVTQTPRYLIKTRGQQVTLSCSPISGHRSVSWYQQTPGQGLQFLFEYFSETQRNKGNFPGRFSGRQFSNSRSEMNVSTLELGDSALYLCASSVQGRDTQYFGPGTRLTVL.

The chain has TRBV5-6 and TRBJ2-7; D is tentatively TRBD1 or TRBD2 (5 bases each). V gave up 5 bases and J gave up 3 bases, with 21 bases separating them. The CDR3 loop spans 16 amino acids. CDR1 is SGHDT, CDR2 YYEEEE, per germline. The CDR3 protein is CASRERKSGAHYEQYV. CDR3 coding DNA: TGTGCCAGCAGAGAGCGGAAATCCGGGGCTCACTACGAGCAGTACGTC.

This chain connects TRBV30 to TRBJ1-3; D uncertain. The V end lost 2 bases, the J end lost 2 bases, and 4 bases lay between the germline ends. The CDR3 runs to 12 residues. Per germline, CDR1 GTSNPN and CDR2 SVGIG (reference sequence). CDR3 in amino acids: CAWSPTGNTIYF. For the CDR3, the DNA is TGTGCCTGGAGTCCCACTGGAAACACCATATATTTT.

Details on this clone: Additional DNA sequences in this sample encode the identical CDR3. The chain joins TRBV5-1 to TRBJ2-3; unclear D gene. V shed 0 bases and J shed 0 bases, with 5 bases lying between them. Germline V gives CDR1 SGHRS, CDR2 YFSETQ. The CDR3 is 14 amino acids. As DNA, the CDR3 is TGCGCCAGCAGCTTGGACAGTAGCACAGATACGCAGTATTTT. Amino acids: CASSLDSSTDTQYF.

This clone was picked up a small number of times. The rearrangement uses TRBV2 and TRBJ1-2; D unclear. CDR3 length: 13 residues. V shed 4 bases and J shed 2 bases, with 8 bases lying between them. Germline V gene sequence: CDR1 SNHLY, CDR2 FYNNEI. The DNA for the CDR3 is TGTGCCAGCAGTGTACTACAGAACTATGGCTACACCTTC. Protein sequence: CASSVLQNYGYTF. Looking up the rest from reference TRBV2 and TRBJ1-2 gives the full variable domain: EPEVTQTPSHQVTQMGQEVILRCVPISNHLYFYWYRQILGQKVEFLVSFYNNEISEKSEIFDDQFSVERPDGSNFTLKIRSTKLEDSAMYFCASSVLQNYGYTFGSGTRLTVV.

The chain recombines TRBV9 with TRBJ2-1; TRBD2 agrees at 10 bases. Germline CDR1 SGDLS, CDR2 YYNGEE. After removal of 3 bases from V and 2 bases from J, the junction contained 23 bases not matched to a gene. The CDR3 contains 22 residues. The chain's CDR3 is CASSADHRTSGIRIFTYNEQFF. DNA for the CDR3: TGTGCCAGCAGCGCAGACCACCGGACTAGCGGCATAAGGATTTTTACCTACAATGAGCAGTTCTTC.

This clone was seen more than once but under ten times. This rearrangement joins TRBV6-5 to TRBJ2-4, with D hard to call. Trimming pared 2 bases from V and 8 bases from J, leaving 7 bases between. Germline V gene data show CDR1 as MNHEY and CDR2 as SVGAGI. This CDR3 comprises 12 residues. CDR3 DNA sequence: TGTGCCAGCAGTTACGTGGCGGACATTCAGTACTTC. This gives the protein CASSYVADIQYF.

The chain is built from TRBV11-3 and TRBJ2-1, with 8 bases identical to TRBD2. The V gene end was trimmed by 10 bases and the J gene end by 1 base; junction bases not matched to a gene: 6. Looked up from germline, CDR1 is SGHNT and CDR2 is YENEEA. CDR3 length: 14 amino acids. Here the CDR3 reads CAITIAGSYNEQFF. The CDR3 coding sequence is TGTGCCATTACAATAGCGGGGTCCTACAATGAGCAGTTCTTC. Full variable domain (missing parts from reference TRBV11-3 and TRBJ2-1): EAGVVQSPRYKIIEKKQPVAFWCNPISGHNTLYWYLQNLGQGPELLIRYENEEAVDDSQLPKDRFSAERLKGVDSTLKIQPAELGDSAVYLCAITIAGSYNEQFFGPGTRLTVL.

The chain uses TRBV14 and TRBJ2-7; tentative D call: TRBD2 (6 bases). CDR1 SGHDN and CDR2 FVKESK come from the germline V gene. The CDR3 covers 15 residues. V dropped 4 bases and J dropped 7 bases, with 20 bases sitting between them. The DNA for the CDR3 is TGTGCCAGCAGCCCCCAAAAAGGGAGGTCGGATGAGCAGTACTTC. Protein: CASSPQKGRSDEQYF.

This clone has more than one count but fewer than ten. The chain employs TRBV2 and TRBJ2-1; TRBD2 might be the D (6 bases). Deletions cut 5 bases from V and 5 bases from J, with 19 bases between. The germline gives CDR1 SNHLY, CDR2 FYNNEI. The CDR3 is made up of 16 amino acids. CDR3 sequence reads: CASSIVPGLPNNEQFF. The CDR3 DNA reads TGTGCCAGCAGTATAGTCCCGGGACTCCCTAACAATGAGCAGTTCTTC.

The chain is built from TRBV18 and TRBJ1-2, with D possibly TRBD1 on 5 matching bases. This CDR3 is 14 amino acids long. Germline V gene sequence: CDR1 KGHSH, CDR2 LQKENI. V lost 6 bases and J lost 6, with 17 bases in between. The CDR3 nucleotides read TGTGCCAGCTCGCCGGTGCCAGGGTTTAATGGCTACACCTTC. It encodes CASSPVPGFNGYTF.

This clone has a handful of counts. V gene TRBV5-6 combines with J gene TRBJ2-7, with a weak D call TRBD2 (5 bases). There are 14 residues in the CDR3. Trimming stripped 0 bases from V and 0 bases from J, with 7 bases between. The germline V gene has CDR1 SGHDT and CDR2 YYEEEE. CDR3 DNA sequence: TGTGCCAGCAGCTTGGCCGGGGTCTCCTACGAGCAGTACTTC. Protein sequence: CASSLAGVSYEQYF. The full variable domain, completed using reference TRBV5-6 and TRBJ2-7, is DAGVTQSPTHLIKTRGQQVTLRCSPKSGHDTVSWYQQALGQGPQFIFQYYEEEERQRGNFPDRFSGHQFPNYSSELNVNALLLGDSALYLCASSLAGVSYEQYFGPGTRLTVT.

The V call is TRBV7-3, the J call TRBJ2-3; D is unclear. Trimming pared 2 bases from V and 4 bases from J, leaving 7 bases between. Germline CDR1 reads SGHTA; CDR2 reads FQGTGA. The CDR3 sequence is 13 residues long. This CDR3 reads CASSLSAPDTQYF. In DNA form, the CDR3 reads TGTGCCAGCAGCTTATCGGCTCCAGATACGCAGTATTTT.

This clone was observed a handful of times. This chain connects TRBV13 to TRBJ2-1, with TRBD1 as a possible D gene (7 bases). CDR1 and CDR2 (germline): PRHDT, FYEKMQ (reference sequence). V lost 4 bases to trimming and J lost 6 bases, with 19 bases between them. The CDR3 has 16 amino acids. The chain's CDR3 is CASSSLSGGGRNEQFF. CDR3 in DNA: TGTGCCAGCAGCTCCTTATCCGGAGGGGGCCGCAATGAGCAGTTCTTC.

This clone has a handful of counts. CDR3 sequence: CASNVADLTGTQYF. Written as DNA, the CDR3 is TGTGCCAGTAATGTCGCAGACCTGACGGGTACGCAGTATTTT. This chain connects TRBV19 to TRBJ2-3, with no clear D. V lost 7 bases and J lost 8, with 19 bases in between. The CDR3 is 14 residues long. CDR1 is LNHDA, CDR2 SQIVND, per germline (reference sequence).

This clone came up a few times. The chain couples TRBV4-2 to TRBJ2-1, with TRBD2 matching 14 bases. V trimming: 4 bases; J trimming: 0 bases; junction bases outside the gene matches: 2. The CDR3 totals 17 residues. Germline CDR1 and CDR2: LGHNA and YNFKEQ. The CDR3 nucleotides are TGTGCCAGCAGCCCCGGGACTAGCGGGGGCTCCTACAATGAGCAGTTCTTC. Its protein product is CASSPGTSGGSYNEQFF.

The CDR3 region has the DNA TGTGCCAGCAGTTCCGACAGGGTATCCCAGCCCCAGCATTTT. Its protein is CASSSDRVSQPQHF. The chain joins TRBV27 to TRBJ1-5; 7 nucleotides line up with TRBD1. Trimming removed 4 bases from V and 7 bases from J; junction bases left unmatched: 7. CDR1 is MNHEY, CDR2 SMNVEV, per germline (reference sequence). This CDR3 is built from 14 residues.

This chain links TRBV9 with TRBJ2-3; the match to TRBD2 covers 12 bases. CDR1 SGDLS and CDR2 YYNGEE come from the germline V gene. Losses at the gene ends were 4 bases for V and 5 bases for J; bases not matched to a gene: 8. The CDR3 has 16 residues. The CDR3, as DNA: TGTGCCAGCAGCCCTTGGACTAGCGGGAATGGAGATACGCAGTATTTT. The encoded protein is CASSPWTSGNGDTQYF.

This clone was observed a handful of times. DNA of the CDR3: TGTGCCAGCAGTCGCCAACAGGGGAGCCCTGAAGCTTTCTTT. Amino acid sequence: CASSRQQGSPEAFF. The chain uses TRBV6-5 and TRBJ1-1, with 7 bases fitting TRBD1. The J segment lost 6 bases and the V segment lost 5 bases, leaving 9 bases of the junction unmatched. This CDR3 spans 14 amino acids. Germline V gene data show CDR1 as MNHEY and CDR2 as SVGAGI.

The chain links TRBV2 to TRBJ2-7, with no clear D. CDR1 and CDR2 (germline): SNHLY, FYNNEI. The CDR3 runs 12 residues. V lost 6 bases and J lost 3, with 9 bases in between. DNA for the CDR3: TGTGCCAGCAGACGGGTCCACTACGAGCAGTACGTC. It yields the protein CASRRVHYEQYV.

The rearrangement links TRBV18 to TRBJ2-7; 8 nucleotides line up with TRBD2. The CDR3 is made up of 15 amino acids. J lost 4 bases, V lost 5 bases, and 10 bases had no gene match. The V gene's germline CDR1 is KGHSH and CDR2 LQKENI. The CDR3 region is CASSKSQGTRYEQYF. CDR3 nucleotides: TGTGCCAGCTCAAAAAGTCAAGGGACTAGATACGAGCAGTACTTC.

This clone was picked up a small number of times. The J gene is TRBJ1-6, the V gene TRBV27; 7 bases align to TRBD1. Trimming took 5 bases from V and 13 from J; bases not matched to a gene: 8. CDR3 length: 13 residues. The germline CDR1 and CDR2 sequences are MNHEY and SMNVEV (reference sequence). The CDR3 reads CASSTTGLAPLHF. Here the CDR3 DNA reads TGTGCCAGCAGTACGACAGGGTTGGCGCCCCTCCACTTT.